Following are 21 T cell receptor beta chains from one sample sequenced in a study of regulatory T cells in long-lasting Graves disease. Arm-PCR of CDR3 regions with iRepertoire HTBI primers generated TCR beta libraries. MiXCR, run by TCRdb on the multiplex PCR reads, gives a single entry per CDR3 protein. Of about 430,000 distinct CDR3 sequences in the sample, 21% were seen once. As to time point: persistent/refractory GD, antithyroid drugs over 5 years with positive TRAb. With RNA extracted from PBMCs as input, the TCR library was made. Sample: peripheral blood mononuclear cells (PBMCs), taken when the disease was refractory, from a patient treated with antithyroid drugs. All receptors come from a female donor with Graves disease.

This clonotype was picked up many times. The chain couples TRBV11-2 to TRBJ1-4, with no clear D. The CDR3 totals 15 residues. The V end lost 6 bases, the J end lost 5 bases, and 16 bases lay between the germline ends. CDR1 is SGHAT and CDR2 is FQNNGV in the germline V gene. The CDR3, as DNA: TGTGCCAGCAGTTGGAGCGGGGAGGTGAATGAAAAACTGTTTTTT. This encodes CASSWSGEVNEKLFF.

V is TRBV6-5 and J is TRBJ1-5; no clear D. CDR1 and CDR2 from the germline V gene are MNHEY and SVGAGI. V was clipped by 0 bases and J by 0 bases, with 18 bases between them. CDR3 length: 19 amino acids. The CDR3 DNA reads as TGTGCCAGCAGTTACTCCGAGTCTACCCGGGATCATAGCAATCAGCCCCAGCATTTT. Translated: CASSYSESTRDHSNQPQHF.

In DNA, the CDR3 is TGTGCCAGCAACCCACAGGGGGCGGTCGCCGGGGAGCTGTTTTTT. This codes for CASNPQGAVAGELFF. The chain has TRBV6-1 and TRBJ2-2, with 9 bases fitting TRBD1. The CDR3 is 15 residues long. Trimming cost V 7 bases and J 6 bases; bases outside gene matches: 9. Germline CDR1 reads MNHNS; CDR2 reads SASEGT.

The chain uses TRBV19 and TRBJ1-1; 7 bases match TRBD1. The length of the CDR3 is 16 residues. Unmatched junction bases numbered 16, after V lost 6 bases and J lost 6 bases. CDR1 is LNHDA and CDR2 is SQIVND in the germline V gene (reference sequence). CDR3 in amino acids: CASSRGGFQTVAEAFF. The CDR3 DNA reads as TGTGCCAGTAGCCGAGGGGGCTTTCAGACGGTTGCTGAAGCTTTCTTT.

This clonotype was counted at least ten times. The gene calls are TRBV6-5 and TRBJ1-1; D gene uncertain. Germline lookup yields CDR1 MNHEY and CDR2 SVGAGI. This CDR3 has 16 residues. Trimming left V 3 bases short and J 1 base short, with 15 bases between. The CDR3 spells CASSYLRPGKNTEAFF. CDR3 coding DNA: TGTGCCAGCAGTTATCTCAGGCCGGGGAAGAACACTGAAGCTTTCTTT.

This clonotype occurred many times. The V call is TRBV2, the J call TRBJ2-5; 7 nucleotides line up with TRBD1. The junction had 5 bases not matched to a gene; V was cut back by 6 bases and J by 4 bases. CDR3 length: 13 amino acids. Germline CDR1 SNHLY, CDR2 FYNNEI. The CDR3 reads CASRRDSAETQYF. In DNA, the CDR3 is TGTGCCAGCAGGAGGGACAGCGCAGAGACCCAGTACTTC.

The chain couples TRBV9 to TRBJ2-7, with D possibly called TRBD1 or TRBD2 (7 bases each). The germline gives CDR1 SGDLS, CDR2 YYNGEE. There are 13 residues in the CDR3. Trimming pared 4 bases from V and 6 bases from J, leaving 14 bases between. The CDR3 nucleotides are TGTGCCAGCAGCCCTCAGGGGGGGATCGAGCAGTACTTC. Its protein product is CASSPQGGIEQYF.

This clonotype was observed a few times. The chain links TRBV18 to TRBJ2-7; D call uncertain. The germline CDR1 and CDR2 sequences are KGHSH and LQKENI. The CDR3 totals 13 residues. V was clipped by 1 base and J by 6 bases, with 10 bases between them. CDR3 sequence (DNA): TGTGCCAGCTCACCACGAACCGCATTCGAGCAGTACTTC. Its protein product is CASSPRTAFEQYF.

This clonotype showed up just a few times. The chain links TRBV5-1 to TRBJ2-7; weak D call: TRBD2 (5 bases). Looked up from germline, CDR1 is SGHRS and CDR2 is YFSETQ. The CDR3 runs to 14 residues. Trimming shortened V by 4 bases and J by 2 bases, and 13 bases separated the two germline ends. The CDR3 reads CASSPGITAYEQYF. CDR3 bases: TGCGCCAGCAGCCCCGGGATCACCGCCTACGAGCAGTACTTC. Supplemented by reference TRBV5-1 and TRBJ2-7, the full variable domain reads KAGVTQTPRYLIKTRGQQVTLSCSPISGHRSVSWYQQTPGQGLQFLFEYFSETQRNKGNFPGRFSGRQFSNSRSEMNVSTLELGDSALYLCASSPGITAYEQYFGPGTRLTVT.

This clonotype has a count of ten or more. This chain's CDR3 is CASSYSIGTYEQYF. CDR3 bases: TGTGCCAGCAGTTACTCGATCGGTACCTACGAGCAGTACTTC. The chain employs TRBV6-5 and TRBJ2-7, with D unresolved. The V end lost 0 bases, the J end lost 2 bases, and 8 bases lay between the germline ends. The CDR3 has 14 amino acids. Germline loops: CDR1 MNHEY, CDR2 SVGAGI.

Points on this clonotype: A single base separates this from a much larger clone, so it may be a read error. The chain employs TRBV6-2 or TRBV6-3 and TRBJ1-5; D might be TRBD1 (5 bases). The CDR3 sequence is 14 residues long. CDR1 is MNHEY and CDR2 is SVGEGT in the germline V gene. CDR3 in amino acids: CTSSDSGRNQPQHF. As DNA, the CDR3 is TGTACCAGCAGTGACTCGGGACGGAATCAGCCCCAGCATTTT.

This clonotype was seen ten or more times. This chain links TRBV28 with TRBJ1-2, with TRBD1 identical over 9 bases. The CDR3 is made up of 15 amino acids. Germline-derived CDR1 and CDR2 are MDHEN and SYDVKM. J gave up 6 bases and V 1 base, and 6 bases lay outside the gene matches. The CDR3 sequence is CASSLFAGTGNGYTF. The CDR3 coding sequence is TGTGCCAGCAGTTTATTTGCCGGGACAGGGAATGGCTACACCTTC.

The sample holds a few counts of this clonotype. The chain employs TRBV28 and TRBJ2-1; tentatively, D is TRBD1 or TRBD2 (5 bases each). V was clipped by 3 bases and J by 6 bases, with 12 bases between them. CDR1 and CDR2 from the germline V gene are MDHEN and SYDVKM. The CDR3 is 14 amino acids. CDR3 sequence: CASSLWDPLNEQFF. CDR3 coding DNA: TGTGCCAGCAGTTTGTGGGACCCCCTCAATGAGCAGTTCTTC.

The rearrangement joins TRBV29-1 to TRBJ2-7, with 9 bases identical to TRBD1. Germline V lookup: CDR1 SQVTM, CDR2 ANQGSEA. CDR3 length equals 14 residues. The V gene end was trimmed by 0 bases and the J gene end by 5 bases; junction bases not matched to a gene: 5. The CDR3 here is CSVEEERTGDEQYF. Written as DNA, the CDR3 is TGCAGCGTTGAAGAAGAAAGGACAGGGGACGAGCAGTACTTC.

The chain links TRBV7-8 to TRBJ2-7; D unclear. The CDR3 consists of 15 residues. From germline, CDR1 is SGHVS and CDR2 FQNEAQ. Trimming shortened V by 4 bases and J by 6 bases, and 19 bases separated the two germline ends. DNA of the CDR3: TGTGCCAGCAGCTCCCGTTTTCGGTCAGTCAGCGAGCAGTACTTC. Translation: CASSSRFRSVSEQYF.

This clonotype was seen ten or more times. V and J are TRBV2 and TRBJ2-5; D gene unclear. V lost 4 bases and J lost 3, with 3 bases in between. Germline V gene sequence: CDR1 SNHLY, CDR2 FYNNEI. The CDR3 loop spans 11 amino acids. The CDR3 region has the DNA TGTGCCAGCAGTGGGGAAGAGACCCAGTACTTC. This gives the protein CASSGEETQYF.

This clonotype has at least ten counts. The chain combines TRBV29-1 with TRBJ1-1; the D is unclear. The CDR3 is 16 residues long. The V gene's germline CDR1 is SQVTM and CDR2 ANQGSEA. V lost 0 bases, J lost 1 base, and 15 bases lay in between. Written as DNA, the CDR3 is TGCAGCGTTGAAGACGAGGTCCGAAGGGAGAACACTGAAGCTTTCTTT. It is translated as CSVEDEVRRENTEAFF.

This clonotype was found a few times. This chain connects TRBV4-1 to TRBJ1-4, with D possibly TRBD1 on 5 matching bases. The CDR3 is 16 amino acids. Germline V gene sequence: CDR1 MGHRA, CDR2 YSYEKL. V dropped 2 bases and J dropped 3 bases, with 13 bases sitting between them. Written as DNA, the CDR3 is TGCGCCAGCAGCCAACTTACCGGGACTTCTAATGAAAAACTGTTTTTT. Its translation: CASSQLTGTSNEKLFF.

This clonotype has ten or more counts. The rearrangement uses TRBV28 and TRBJ2-2; D may be TRBD1 or TRBD2 (5 bases each). V was pared by 3 bases and J by 3 bases, with 11 bases between. Germline CDR1 is MDHEN and CDR2 is SYDVKM. CDR3 length equals 15 residues. The DNA for the CDR3 is TGTGCCAGCAGTTTGCCGGGGCGGGACACCGGGGAGCTGTTTTTT. Translating gives CASSLPGRDTGELFF.

This clonotype was recorded at least ten times. This chain links TRBV20-1 with TRBJ1-6; D is possibly TRBD1 (5 bases). Trimming stripped 6 bases from V and 5 bases from J, with 11 bases between. Germline V gives CDR1 DFQATT, CDR2 SNEGSKA (reference sequence). This CDR3 has 13 amino acids. The CDR3 DNA reads as TGCAGTGCGTCCCGGGGCGATAATTCACCCCTCCACTTT. Residues: CSASRGDNSPLHF.

This clonotype was found a few times. The chain recombines TRBV27 with TRBJ1-5; D perhaps matches TRBD1 (5 bases). The CDR3 consists of 15 residues. Germline CDR1 reads MNHEY; CDR2 reads SMNVEV (reference sequence). Trimming cost V 6 bases and J 2 bases, with 14 bases left between them. The DNA for the CDR3 is TGTGCCAGCAGGACGGAGGGGTACGGCAATCAGCCCCAGCATTTT. This translates into CASRTEGYGNQPQHF.